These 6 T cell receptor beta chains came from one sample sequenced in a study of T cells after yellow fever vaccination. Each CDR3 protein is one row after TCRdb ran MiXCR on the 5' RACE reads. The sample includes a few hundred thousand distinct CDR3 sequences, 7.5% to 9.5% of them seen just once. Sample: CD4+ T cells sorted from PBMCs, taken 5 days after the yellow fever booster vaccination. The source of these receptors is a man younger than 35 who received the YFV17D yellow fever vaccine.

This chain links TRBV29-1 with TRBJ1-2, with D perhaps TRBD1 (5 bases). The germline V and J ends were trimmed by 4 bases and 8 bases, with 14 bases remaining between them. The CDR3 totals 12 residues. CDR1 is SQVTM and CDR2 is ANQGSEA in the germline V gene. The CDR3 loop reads CSVGLAGDGYTF. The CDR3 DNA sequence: TGCAGCGTTGGTCTAGCGGGGGACGGCTACACCTTC.

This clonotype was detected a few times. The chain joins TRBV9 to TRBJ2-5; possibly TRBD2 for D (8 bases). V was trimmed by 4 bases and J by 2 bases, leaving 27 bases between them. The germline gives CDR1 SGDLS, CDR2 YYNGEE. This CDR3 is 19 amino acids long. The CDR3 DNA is TGTGCCAGCAGCCTCCGGACAGGAGGGGGACTAGACCCTCAAGAGACCCAGTACTTC. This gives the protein CASSLRTGGGLDPQETQYF.

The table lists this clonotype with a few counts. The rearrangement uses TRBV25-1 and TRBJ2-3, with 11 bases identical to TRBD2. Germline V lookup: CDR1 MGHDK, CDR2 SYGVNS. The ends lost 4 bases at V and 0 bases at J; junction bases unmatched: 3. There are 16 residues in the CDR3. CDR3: CASSGLAGFSTDTQYF. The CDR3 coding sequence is TGTGCCAGCAGTGGACTAGCGGGGTTTAGCACAGATACGCAGTATTTT.

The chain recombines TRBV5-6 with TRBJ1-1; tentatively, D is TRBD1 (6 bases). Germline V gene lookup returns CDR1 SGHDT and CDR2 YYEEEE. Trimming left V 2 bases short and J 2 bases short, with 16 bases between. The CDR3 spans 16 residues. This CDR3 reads CASSLGRGWPNTEAFF. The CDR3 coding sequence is TGTGCCAGCAGCTTAGGCAGGGGATGGCCCAACACTGAAGCTTTCTTT.

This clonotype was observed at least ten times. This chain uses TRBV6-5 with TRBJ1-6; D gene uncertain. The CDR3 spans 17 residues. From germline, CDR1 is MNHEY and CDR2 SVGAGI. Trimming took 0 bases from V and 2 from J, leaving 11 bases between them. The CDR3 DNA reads TGTGCCAGCAGTTACTCCAGGCGATCCACCTATAATTCACCCCTCCACTTT. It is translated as CASSYSRRSTYNSPLHF.

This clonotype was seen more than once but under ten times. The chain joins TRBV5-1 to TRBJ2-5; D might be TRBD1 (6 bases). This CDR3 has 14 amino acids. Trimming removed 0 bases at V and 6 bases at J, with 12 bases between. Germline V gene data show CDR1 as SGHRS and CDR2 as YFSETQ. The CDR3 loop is CASSLELGGKTQYF. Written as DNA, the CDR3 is TGCGCCAGCAGCTTGGAGTTAGGGGGAAAGACCCAGTACTTC.